This TCR beta chain was sequenced in a study of identical twins. Template switching introduced a universal primer site, and the cDNA bore unique molecular identifiers. Using its own MiXCR run on the 5' RACE reads, TCRdb lists one record per CDR3 protein. In the table there are 300,000 to 400,000 distinct CDR3 sequences, 9% to 15% of which are singletons. As concerns this clonotype: What it binds is not known.

CDR3 length equals 15 residues. The trim removed 4 bases at V and 3 bases at J, leaving 6 bases unmatched. Per germline, CDR1 SNHLY and CDR2 FYNNEI. Only healthy Caucasians were included as donors. Study-level findings and limits: It was possible that invariant MAIT and iNKT cells partly confounded the zero-insertion analyses. Cross-sectional statistical analysis was relied on for the conclusions, without the same donors being followed.

The sample was also linked to a second study, of yellow fever vaccine responses in identical twins.

The TCR comes from a woman under 30 in good health. Sequenced: CD8+ T cells sorted from blood. The chain links TRBV2 to TRBJ2-1; the match to TRBD1 covers 7 bases. CDR3 sequence: CASSGWDSGYNEQFF. The CDR3 region has the DNA TGTGCCAGCAGTGGCTGGGACAGTGGCTACAATGAGCAGTTCTTC.